This TCR beta chain was sequenced for a study of T cell clonotyping in hematopoietic cell transplantation. CDR3 length: 14 amino acids. CDR1 is SGHAT and CDR2 is FQNNGV in the germline V gene. The V end was cut by 5 bases, the J end by 3 bases, with 11 bases between. Indicated time point: recipient sample about 28 days before transplant, after cytoreduction. Repertoires were generated with immunoSEQ multiplex PCR, while TCRdb's copy carries only in-frame clones and drops some. The sample lists 26,000 or so clones; 82% were seen once. This TCR came from a man in his forties with acute myeloid leukemia. Some clones in this sample may be carry-over from other donors' samples. The sample in question was peripheral blood mononuclear cells, obtained before stem cell transplant. The genes are TRBV11-2 and TRBJ1-3; no clear D gene. CDR3 bases: TGTGCCAGCAGCCCGTTCCGGGGTGGAAACACCATATATTTT. This codes for CASSPFRGGNTIYF.